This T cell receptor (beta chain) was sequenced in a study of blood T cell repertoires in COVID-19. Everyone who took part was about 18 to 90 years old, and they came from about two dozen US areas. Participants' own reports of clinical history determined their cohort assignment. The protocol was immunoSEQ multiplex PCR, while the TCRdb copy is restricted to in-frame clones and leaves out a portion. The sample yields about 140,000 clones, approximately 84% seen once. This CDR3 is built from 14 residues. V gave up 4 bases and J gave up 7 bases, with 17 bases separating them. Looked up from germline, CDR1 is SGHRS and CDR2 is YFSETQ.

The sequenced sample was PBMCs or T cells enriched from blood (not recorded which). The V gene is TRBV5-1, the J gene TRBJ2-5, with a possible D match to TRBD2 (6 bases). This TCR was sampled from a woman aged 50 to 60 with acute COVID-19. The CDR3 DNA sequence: TGCGCCAGCAGCCCGGGAGACGGAGTAGGGACCCAGTACTTC. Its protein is CASSPGDGVGTQYF.